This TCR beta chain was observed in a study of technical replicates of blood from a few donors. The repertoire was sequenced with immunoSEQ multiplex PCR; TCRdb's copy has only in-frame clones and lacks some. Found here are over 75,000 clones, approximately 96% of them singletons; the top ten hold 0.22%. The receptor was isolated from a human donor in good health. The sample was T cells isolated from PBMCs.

CDR3 sequence (DNA): TGCAGCGTTGTTGGGTCCAGAGGGAGGGAGGAGAATTCCTACGAGCAGTACTTC. Its translation: CSVVGSRGREENSYEQYF. The chain is built from TRBV29-1 and TRBJ2-7, with TRBD2 matching over 7 bases. Trimming at V came to 4 bases and at J to 1 base, leaving 19 bases not matched to a gene. CDR1 is SQVTM and CDR2 is ANQGSEA in the germline V gene. The length of the CDR3 is 18 residues.